Listed below are T cell receptor beta chains from one sample, sequenced in a study of cytomegalovirus exposure and HLA in healthy donors. TCRdb's table, derived via immunoSEQ multiplex PCR, lists solely in-frame clones and lacks some. The table has fewer than 95,000 clones, over 55% seen once. The sequencing sample was made of PBMCs. These receptors came from a woman aged 25 to 39 in good health and CMV-seronegative. Both conserved end residues are trimmed from each CDR3.

v_call	j_call	cdr3_aa
TRBV11-2	TRBJ1-5	ASSQSDGQRPQH
TRBV29-1	TRBJ2-6	SVEGSSGANVLT
TRBV5-1	TRBJ1-4	ASSLGGQRNEKLF
TRBV5-4	TRBJ2-3	ASSGTSDRDTQY
TRBV4-2	TRBJ2-1	ASSQGGIDNEQF
TRBV5-8	TRBJ1-2	ASSLDVTSPYGYT
TRBV19	TRBJ2-7	ASSPGQGAYEQY
TRBV2	TRBJ2-5	ALWTGEETQY
TRBV4-1	TRBJ2-3	ASSHAGGDTQY
TRBV6-5	TRBJ1-4	ASTISSGNEKLF
TRBV27	TRBJ1-5	ASSRQALNQPQH
TRBV7-2	TRBJ2-1	ASSPAGGYNEQF
TRBV6-5	TRBJ1-4	ASSSTATNEKLF
TRBV6-1	TRBJ1-3	ASSEAGQDGY
TRBV6-6	TRBJ1-6	ASSMDRALNSPLH
TRBV9	TRBJ1-6	ASSKGSAYSPLH
TRBV19	TRBJ2-7	ASSLTGSSYEQY
TRBV5-1	TRBJ1-5	ASSLGGQRDQPQH
TRBV27	TRBJ2-7	ASRRGLSYEQY
TRBV6-5	TRBJ2-7	ASSYGTASYEQY
TRBV9	TRBJ1-2	ASSVFDRVSNYGYT
TRBV12-5	TRBJ1-2	AGGLVQDRGDYGYT